These 9 T cell receptor beta chains share one sample of origin, sequenced in a study of cytomegalovirus exposure and HLA in healthy donors (dated 2017 in TCRdb). Library preparation used the immunoSEQ multiplex PCR assay. A mixture of 60 forward primers for TCR Vbeta segments and 13 reverse primers for TCR Jbeta segments was used in the multiplex PCR. The source is immuneACCESS, and TCRdb retained only in-frame sequences with V and J called. Part of the clones is not carried over; for the studies checked, unresolved V genes explain less than half of this, and the remainder is unexplained. This sample holds around 200,000 clones; about 83% were observed only once. 15% to 17% of the sample is held by the ten biggest clonotypes. The sequenced material came from PBMCs. The receptors derive from a man aged 35 to 55 in good health and CMV-seronegative.

This chain uses TRBV28 with TRBJ1-5, with D perhaps TRBD1 (6 bases). The CDR3 runs to 18 residues. Germline V lookup: CDR1 MDHEN, CDR2 SYDVKM. V dropped 1 base and J dropped 5 bases, with 21 bases sitting between them. The CDR3 bases are TGTGCCAGCAGTTTATCACAGGGCTTAGGGTCAGTAGATCAGCCCCAGCATTTT. Protein sequence: CASSLSQGLGSVDQPQHF.

The chain links TRBV29-1 to TRBJ2-7; 8 bases are a match to TRBD1. Trimming at V came to 6 bases and at J to 0 bases, leaving 13 bases not matched to a gene. This CDR3 comprises 16 residues. In germline, CDR1 is SQVTM, CDR2 ANQGSEA. CDR3 loop: CSVRHMTGAPSYEQYF. For the CDR3, the DNA is TGCAGCGTCCGCCATATGACAGGGGCCCCCTCCTACGAGCAGTACTTC.

The count of this clone is one. The chain is built from TRBV5-1 and TRBJ1-1, with TRBD1 matching over 9 bases. Germline CDR1 SGHRS, CDR2 YFSETQ. V lost 1 base, J lost 2 bases, and 12 bases stayed unmatched. The CDR3 covers 18 residues. Here the CDR3 DNA reads TGCGCCAGCAGCTTGCCCCGGACAGGGGTCGGACCTAACACTGAAGCTTTCTTT. Translation: CASSLPRTGVGPNTEAFF.

CDR3 coding DNA: TGTGCCAGCAGGGATTCCGGGACAGCAAACACTGAAGCTTTCTTT. Translating gives CASRDSGTANTEAFF. This chain links TRBV2 with TRBJ1-1, with 7 bases identical to TRBD1. The length of the CDR3 is 15 residues. V trimming: 6 bases; J trimming: 2 bases; junction bases outside the gene matches: 9. The V gene's germline CDR1 is SNHLY and CDR2 FYNNEI.

The chain links TRBV7-9 to TRBJ1-1; D gene uncertain. V shed 2 bases and J shed 6 bases, with 13 bases lying between them. CDR3 length equals 14 residues. CDR1 is SEHNR and CDR2 is FQNEAQ in the germline V gene (reference sequence). The CDR3 protein is CASSLLGRVAEAFF. The CDR3 coding sequence is TGTGCCAGCAGCTTACTCGGGAGAGTCGCTGAAGCTTTCTTT.

This clone was counted a few times. The chain employs TRBV30 and TRBJ1-1; no reliable D call. V was trimmed by 2 bases and J by 0 bases, leaving 10 bases between them. This CDR3 comprises 14 residues. Germline CDR1 is GTSNPN and CDR2 is SVGIG (reference sequence). CDR3 nucleotides: TGTGCCTGGAGTCTCCCAGGTATGAACACTGAAGCTTTCTTT. It codes for CAWSLPGMNTEAFF.

This rearrangement joins TRBV5-1 to TRBJ1-2; D is unresolved. Germline V gene lookup returns CDR1 SGHRS and CDR2 YFSETQ. The CDR3 is 14 amino acids. Trimming took 5 bases from V and 8 from J, leaving 19 bases between them. The CDR3 DNA is TGCGCCAGCAGTCCGGAGGAAAGGGTTTTAGGCTACACCTTC. The encoded protein is CASSPEERVLGYTF.

This sequence joins TRBV10-3 and TRBJ1-5, with D unclear. CDR1 is ENHRY and CDR2 is SYGVKD in the germline V gene. Between the trimmed V and J ends, which lost 0 bases and 7 bases, there was a span of 10 bases. This CDR3 is 14 amino acids long. In nucleotides, the CDR3 is TGTGCCATCAGTGAGTCGTCCAGCAGGCAGCCCCAGCATTTT. Protein: CAISESSSRQPQHF.

This chain joins TRBV19 and TRBJ1-6; D is uncertain. Germline loops: CDR1 LNHDA, CDR2 SQIVND (reference sequence). Trimming took 1 base from V and 7 from J, leaving 5 bases between them. The CDR3 loop spans 13 amino acids. The DNA for the CDR3 is TGTGCCAGTAGTATAGGCGGAAATTCACCCCTCCACTTT. Translated, it gives CASSIGGNSPLHF.